Listed below are T cell receptor beta chains from one sample, sequenced in a study of graft-versus-host responses after intestinal transplantation. Method: immunoSEQ multiplex PCR; TCRdb's copy keeps in-frame clones and lacks some. This table has about 90,000 clones, approximately 92% appearing once. Their recognized antigens are unknown. The sample was unstimulated CD8+ T cells sorted from spleen or lymph node cells, taken before transplant. The receptors come from a human donor who was the organ donor for an intestinal transplant. The CDR3 runs from the conserved cysteine through the conserved F or W. Fields, in order: CDR3 length, V gene, J gene, CDR3 protein.

>13|TRBV4-1|TRBJ2-7
CASSQDKGVEQYF
>15|TRBV7-9|TRBJ2-5
CASSLAGLLQETQYF
>15|TRBV10-3|TRBJ2-7
CAIRGTSGAPYEQYF
>16|TRBV10-3|TRBJ1-4
CAISEERLAGGKKLFF
>15|TRBV6-6|TRBJ1-6
CASSYSARVNSPLHF
>14|TRBV19|TRBJ1-2
CASSFGGSNYGYTF
>14|TRBV7-8|TRBJ1-1
CASTKQGMNTEAFF
>11|TRBV29-1|TRBJ2-1
CSVDLGGDQFF
>16|TRBV11-2|TRBJ2-7
CASSQPWGGSSYEQYF
>16|TRBV7-2|TRBJ2-1
CASSLALAGSYNEQFF
>16|TRBV5-4|TRBJ2-7
CASSFRGGERSYEQYF
>14|TRBV13|TRBJ1-1
CASSQMQGVSEAFF
>16|TRBV10-3|TRBJ2-1
CAIRRTSGGSYNEQFF